This T cell receptor (beta chain) was retrieved from a study of OX40 agonist ivuxolimab in advanced cancers. In the study overall: Ivuxolimab was a fully human IgG2 agonistic monoclonal antibody targeting the costimulatory receptor OX40 (CD134). Among the approximately 50 dose-escalation patients, 19 had hepatocellular carcinoma, 15 melanoma, 9 renal cell carcinoma and 9 head and neck cancer. Peripheral TCRbeta sequencing was intended to test whether TCR sequence diversity was altered and clonal T-cell expansion was caused by ivuxolimab. Intravenous ivuxolimab was administered to patients every 2 weeks at six dose levels: 0.01, 0.1, 0.3, 1.5, 3 and 10 mg/kg. Patients were allowed to have had prior anti-PD-1, anti-PD-L1 or anti-CTLA-4 therapy, and roughly two fifths of the dose-escalation patients had been treated with checkpoint inhibitors. The paper reports the monotherapy dose-escalation portion (N of about 54 patients) of the phase I ivuxolimab trial. Partial responses occurred in three dose-escalation patients, of whom one had hepatocellular carcinoma and two had cutaneous melanoma. A male proportion of around 80% and a mean age of about 60 years, ranging from about 23 to 90, were recorded for the dose-escalation cohort.

Worth noting for this clone: Which antigen it targets is not known. Base qualities were left out, and no much larger clone turns up one base away.

Counted from cysteine to phenylalanine, this CDR3 has 13 amino acids. The CDR3 DNA has 39 bases and is translated from base 1. The germline V gene (reference sequence) sets CDR1 to LNHDA and CDR2 to SQIVND. V loses 7 bases of germline sequence and J loses 2 bases, and the interval between the two ends is 11 bases. To sequence the TCRbeta CDR3 region, genomic DNA was isolated from the sorted cells. The immunoSEQ Assay was used for sequencing of TCRbeta CDR3 regions. TCRdb retrieved this table from immuneACCESS and kept in-frame rearrangements only. Not all clones are present; in checked studies, unresolved V genes account for under half, and no reason is known for the remainder. Counted in this sample were about 80,000 clones; 90% of them appeared once. The ten largest clones capture about 0.7% of the sample. The trial excluded patients who had a history of autoimmune disease or who were on systemic immunosuppression. In every dose cohort, peripheral blood was drawn for TCR sequencing at baseline, cycle 4 day 1, and cycle 7 day 1. Samples came from an open-label, multicenter, first-in-human phase I dose-escalation trial of ivuxolimab. Adults with locally advanced or metastatic melanoma, renal cell carcinoma, hepatocellular carcinoma or head and neck squamous cell carcinoma were enrolled in the trial. Before TCR sequencing, CD4+ T cells and CD8+ T cells from peripheral blood were sorted into separate populations.

What the study reported, not specific to this receptor: Low levels of normalized T-cell clonal expansion were also seen in some patients who did not respond. The antigen specificity of the peripheral T cells that underwent clonal expansion was not determined. In partial responders in the 0.1-3.0 mg/kg groups, normalized peripheral clonal expansion was found to be among the lowest, especially among CD8+ T cells. After ivuxolimab, more expanded clones were found on average in CD8+ T cells than in CD4+ T cells. At doses of 0.1 to 3.0 mg/kg, clonal expansion of both CD4+ and CD8+ T cells in blood was seen between baseline and week 6.

This chain joins TRBV19 to TRBJ1-2, and TRBD1 may be the D gene, going by 5 matching bases. This TCR was sampled from an adult with an advanced solid tumor such as melanoma, head and neck, liver or kidney cancer. The sample in question was CD4+ or CD8+ T cells sorted from blood, obtained in a trial of the OX40 agonist ivuxolimab. The CDR3 region reads CASIQGQNYGYTF. The bases read TGTGCCAGTATTCAGGGTCAAAACTATGGCTACACCTTC.